The entry that follows covers one T cell receptor (beta chain) sequence. Its matching antigen is unknown. Method: immunoSEQ multiplex PCR; TCRdb's copy keeps in-frame clones and lacks some. The sample lists about 250,000 clones, about 89% seen once, with less than 3.5% in the top ten. The sample is drawn from a study of Ad26.COV2.S vaccination and SARS-CoV-2 variants. As for the study in general: Intramuscular Ad26.COV2.S doses were given once or twice, 56 days apart.

Trimming shortened V by 1 base and J by 3 bases, and 9 bases separated the two germline ends. CDR1 and CDR2 (germline): GTSNPN, SVGIG (reference sequence). The CDR3 runs to 13 residues. Findings and caveats of the study: TCR breadth and depth analyses may have underestimated total T cell responses.

Treatment reported: around 19 received Ad26.COV2.S at low or high dose, single or two shots; about 5 received placebo; per-sample allocation not given. Samples analyzed were those drawn on day 63 after the first vaccine or placebo injection. The chain joins TRBV30 to TRBJ1-1; no firm D call. This sequence originates from a person aged 18-60 years who received the Ad26.COV2.S COVID-19 vaccine or a placebo. Material: peripheral blood, obtained in a trial of Ad26.COV2.S vaccine versus placebo. Here the CDR3 DNA reads TGTGCCTGGAGTGCCACGTGGCACACTGAAGCTTTCTTT. Translating gives CAWSATWHTEAFF.